These 22 T cell receptor beta chains were sequenced from one sample in a study of blood T cell repertoires in COVID-19. The data were produced by immunoSEQ multiplex PCR, yet TCRdb's version contains in-frame clones alone and is incomplete. The sample yields some 220,000 clones, roughly 80% seen once. Sequences were obtained from peripheral blood. The receptors originated from a woman in her twenties or thirties who had recovered from COVID-19.

This clone was observed many times. The chain joins TRBV25-1 to TRBJ2-7; D possibly corresponds to TRBD2 (5 bases). CDR1 is MGHDK and CDR2 is SYGVNS in the germline V gene. V was trimmed by 1 base and J by 3 bases, leaving 10 bases between them. The CDR3 consists of 14 residues. CDR3 region: CASSEWGVDYEQYF. The CDR3 coding sequence is TGTGCCAGCAGTGAATGGGGAGTTGACTACGAGCAGTACTTC.

This chain links TRBV10-1 with TRBJ2-2; a weak D match, TRBD2 (5 bases). The length of the CDR3 is 13 residues. The germline V and J ends were trimmed by 8 bases and 8 bases, with 15 bases remaining between them. Germline lookup yields CDR1 WNHNN and CDR2 SYGVQD (reference sequence). CDR3 DNA: TGCGCCAGCCGGGCCCGGGGATCTGGGGAGCTGTTTTTT. It translates to CASRARGSGELFF.

The V gene is TRBV3-1 (or the pseudogene TRBV3-2), the J gene TRBJ2-2, with 7 bases that match TRBD2. The CDR3 is made up of 17 amino acids. The junction had 9 bases not matched to a gene; V was cut back by 0 bases and J by 5 bases. Germline values: CDR1 LGHDT, CDR2 YNNKEL (reference sequence). As DNA, the CDR3 is TGTGCCAGCAGCCAAGATCAACCCAGGGAGGGTACCGGGGAGCTGTTTTTT. This gives the protein CASSQDQPREGTGELFF.

This clone was seen only a few times. The chain joins TRBV28 to TRBJ1-4; 7 bases line up with TRBD1. The CDR3 extends over 17 amino acids. Germline V CDR1 and CDR2: MDHEN, SYDVKM. V was clipped by 6 bases and J by 9 bases; unmatched bases: 19. CDR3 in DNA: TGTGCCAGCAGGCCCGGGACAGCTTCATCTCAAAAGAAAAAACTGTTTTTT. Translated: CASRPGTASSQKKKLFF.

This chain joins TRBV6-5 and TRBJ2-7; TRBD2 agrees at 8 bases. CDR1 and CDR2 (germline): MNHEY, SVGAGI. With 2 bases clipped from V and 5 bases from J, the junction kept 8 bases outside the gene matches. The CDR3 sequence is 15 residues long. The CDR3 protein is CASSYRREGRHEQYF. CDR3 nucleotides: TGTGCCAGCAGTTACCGTCGGGAGGGCAGGCACGAGCAGTACTTC.

This chain connects TRBV3-1 (or the pseudogene TRBV3-2) to TRBJ2-7; D possibly corresponds to TRBD1 (6 bases). V gave up 1 base and J gave up 2 bases, with 12 bases separating them. The CDR3 sequence is 15 residues long. The germline V gene has CDR1 LGHDT and CDR2 YNNKEL (reference sequence). The CDR3 DNA sequence: TGTGCCAGCAGCCAAGGTTGGGACAAGACCTACGAGCAGTACTTC. This codes for CASSQGWDKTYEQYF.

J is TRBJ1-5 and V is TRBV27; TRBD1 is a possible D gene (6 bases). The CDR3 loop spans 15 amino acids. The V gene's germline CDR1 is MNHEY and CDR2 SMNVEV (reference sequence). V gave up 5 bases and J gave up 1 base, with 12 bases separating them. CDR3 in DNA: TGTGCCAGCAGTCAATTAGGGGGAAGCAATCAGCCCCAGCATTTT. This gives the protein CASSQLGGSNQPQHF.

The rearrangement joins TRBV5-4 to TRBJ2-2; 14 bases match TRBD2. Germline CDR1 and CDR2: SGHNT and YYREEE (reference sequence). The CDR3 is 16 residues long. J lost 5 bases, V lost 2 bases, and 2 bases had no gene match. The CDR3 loop is CASSFGLAGGTGELFF. The CDR3 coding sequence is TGTGCCAGCAGCTTCGGACTAGCGGGAGGAACCGGGGAGCTGTTTTTT.

This clone occurred a few times. This chain joins TRBV12-3 or TRBV12-4 and TRBJ1-5, with 7 bases aligning to TRBD1. V shed 7 bases and J 2 bases; nucleotides not matched to a gene: 2. CDR3 size: 13 residues. The CDR3 is CASTGQGNQPQHF. The CDR3 DNA sequence: TGTGCCAGCACCGGACAGGGCAATCAGCCCCAGCATTTT.

In this sample, this clone turned up a few times. The rearrangement uses TRBV13 and TRBJ1-6, with 8 bases lining up with TRBD1. Unmatched junction bases numbered 9, after V lost 1 base and J lost 10 bases. The CDR3 is 16 residues long. Per the germline V gene, CDR1 is PRHDT and CDR2 is FYEKMQ (reference sequence). The CDR3 reads CASSLAGGTPGSPLHF. The CDR3 DNA is TGTGCCAGCAGCTTAGCAGGGGGCACTCCGGGGTCACCCCTCCACTTT. Supplemented by reference TRBV13 and TRBJ1-6, the full variable domain reads AAGVIQSPRHLIKEKRETATLKCYPIPRHDTVYWYQQGPGQDPQFLISFYEKMQSDKGSIPDRFSAQQFSDYHSELNMSSLELGDSALYFCASSLAGGTPGSPLHFGNGTRLTVT.

This chain connects TRBV6-5 to TRBJ2-7; tentative D call: TRBD1 (6 bases). In germline, CDR1 is MNHEY, CDR2 SVGAGI. Trimming removed 0 bases at V and 0 bases at J, with 9 bases between. CDR3 length equals 15 residues. The chain's CDR3 is CASSYSRGHSYEQYF. The CDR3 DNA is TGTGCCAGCAGTTACTCCAGGGGCCACTCCTACGAGCAGTACTTC.

This rearrangement joins TRBV27 to TRBJ1-6; D not resolved. Between the trimmed V and J ends, which lost 3 bases and 6 bases, there was a span of 6 bases. The CDR3 consists of 13 residues. The V gene's germline CDR1 is MNHEY and CDR2 SMNVEV (reference sequence). The CDR3 nucleotides are TGTGCCAGCAGTTTGCGGATTAATTCACCCCTCCACTTT. Its protein product is CASSLRINSPLHF.

This clone was observed a handful of times. CDR3 in DNA: TGTGCCAGTAGTCCCGGGACAGGGGGCGAGCAGTACTTC. It codes for CASSPGTGGEQYF. The rearrangement uses TRBV19 and TRBJ2-7; 11 bases fit TRBD1. After removal of 5 bases from V and 6 bases from J, the junction contained 3 bases not matched to a gene. This CDR3 contains 13 residues. Germline V CDR1 and CDR2: LNHDA, SQIVND (reference sequence).

This chain uses TRBV10-2 with TRBJ1-1, with TRBD1 matching 7 bases. CDR1 is WSHSY, CDR2 SAAADI, per germline. The CDR3 is 15 amino acids. The V segment lost 3 bases and the J segment 2 bases; nucleotides outside the gene matches: 6. The CDR3 DNA reads TGCGCCAGCAGTGACCCGGGACAGATAAACACTGAAGCTTTCTTT. Protein product: CASSDPGQINTEAFF.

In regard to this clone: The same CDR3 arises from other DNA sequences in this sample as well. The J gene is TRBJ2-7, the V gene TRBV7-3, with 10 bases matching TRBD1. The germline gives CDR1 SGHTA, CDR2 FQGTGA. V was clipped by 5 bases and J by 7 bases; unmatched bases: 5. This CDR3 is 13 amino acids long. CDR3 DNA sequence: TGTGCCAGCAGCCCAGACAGGGGGCGTGAGCAGTACTTC. Protein: CASSPDRGREQYF.

This chain connects TRBV11-3 to TRBJ2-7, with 9 bases that match TRBD2. The CDR3 runs 16 residues. J lost 7 bases, V lost 4 bases, and 14 bases had no gene match. The germline V gene has CDR1 SGHNT and CDR2 YENEEA. The CDR3 DNA reads as TGTGCCAGCAGCTCCCCCAAGCGGGAGGTCTTCAAGGAGCAGTACTTC. Translation: CASSSPKREVFKEQYF.

V usage is TRBV3-1 (or the pseudogene TRBV3-2) and J usage is TRBJ1-1, with TRBD1 as a possible D gene (5 bases). V lost 4 bases and J lost 4, with 13 bases in between. There are 14 residues in the CDR3. CDR1 is LGHDT, CDR2 YNNKEL, per germline (reference sequence). CDR3 nucleotides: TGTGCCAGCAGCCCTACGAAGGGGTTCACTGAAGCTTTCTTT. Translated, it gives CASSPTKGFTEAFF.

The J gene is TRBJ2-5, the V gene TRBV11-3, with D unclear. Trimming removed 5 bases from V and 1 base from J, with 5 bases in between. Germline values: CDR1 SGHNT, CDR2 YENEEA. The CDR3 runs 12 residues. The CDR3 region is CASSPSQETQYF. CDR3 nucleotides: TGTGCCAGCAGCCCTAGCCAAGAGACCCAGTACTTC.

The chain carries TRBV9 and TRBJ2-2, with TRBD2 as a possible D gene (5 bases). This CDR3 contains 14 residues. Per germline, CDR1 SGDLS and CDR2 YYNGEE. V lost 0 bases and J lost 3, with 6 bases in between. CDR3: CASSVEGDTGELFF. The DNA for the CDR3 is TGTGCCAGCAGCGTAGAGGGAGACACCGGGGAGCTGTTTTTT.

The chain uses TRBV5-1 and TRBJ2-7; the match to TRBD2 covers 9 bases. Germline lookup yields CDR1 SGHRS and CDR2 YFSETQ. With V trimmed by 0 bases and J by 7 bases, 8 bases remained unmatched. This CDR3 has 15 amino acids. The CDR3 nucleotides read TGCGCCAGCAGCTTGGAAACTAGCGGGCGAGGGGAGCAGTACTTC. Protein sequence: CASSLETSGRGEQYF.

The rearrangement joins TRBV7-2 to TRBJ2-3, with 9 bases identical to TRBD2. The CDR3 contains 17 residues. Germline V lookup: CDR1 SGHTA, CDR2 FQGNSA. Germline trimming cut 8 bases from V and 2 bases from J; bases unmatched to any gene: 14. CDR3 coding DNA: TGTGCCAGCCCTCTTCGGGGGCTAGCGGGACCCACAGATACGCAGTATTTT. Amino acids: CASPLRGLAGPTDTQYF.

The chain employs TRBV7-2 and TRBJ2-1, with 14 bases aligning to TRBD2. Germline CDR1 and CDR2: SGHTA and FQGNSA. Trimming took 6 bases from V and 0 from J; bases not matched to a gene: 10. The CDR3 runs to 19 residues. This chain's CDR3 is CASRSRLAGGRSSYNEQFF. The DNA of the CDR3 is TGTGCCAGCAGGTCCAGACTAGCGGGAGGGAGGAGCTCCTACAATGAGCAGTTCTTC.